These 23 T cell receptor beta chains were all obtained from the same sample, sequenced in a study of T cell repertoires in cytomegalovirus infection. TCRdb redid the calling of the reads with MiXCR, one entry per CDR3 protein. The table has some 940,000 distinct CDR3 sequences, around 31% seen once. No antigen has been identified for these receptors. The sequenced sample was cultured CD8+ T cells from PBMCs, obtained from culture after CMV antigen stimulation. The receptors come from a human donor in good health (CMV status not recorded). Some clones in this sample may be carry-over from other donors' samples.

The V gene is TRBV2, the J gene TRBJ2-7; D perhaps matches TRBD2 (5 bases). The V and J ends lost 2 bases and 4 bases respectively, with 12 bases between them. CDR1 and CDR2 (germline): SNHLY, FYNNEI. CDR3 size: 14 residues. The CDR3, as DNA: TGTGCCAGCAGTGAATCGGGGTGGAGGTACGAGCAGTACTTC. Protein sequence: CASSESGWRYEQYF.

The chain joins TRBV5-1 to TRBJ2-1; D might be TRBD2 (7 bases). Deletions cut 4 bases from V and 7 bases from J, with 15 bases between. CDR3 size: 14 residues. Per the germline V gene, CDR1 is SGHRS and CDR2 is YFSETQ. CDR3 residues: CASSPGGPRNEQFF. The DNA of the CDR3 is TGCGCCAGCAGCCCCGGGGGGCCTAGGAATGAGCAGTTCTTC.

This clonotype was seen only a few times. For the CDR3, the DNA is TGTGCCAGCAGTTACGTCGCGGGGGGGGCCTACGAGCAGTACGTC. It is translated as CASSYVAGGAYEQYV. The rearrangement uses TRBV6-6 and TRBJ2-7; TRBD2 matches at 9 bases. Germline CDR1 reads MNHNY; CDR2 reads SVGAGI (reference sequence). The CDR3 consists of 15 residues. V lost 2 bases to trimming and J lost 2 bases; unmatched junction nucleotides: 4.

The CDR3 DNA sequence: TGTGCCAGCAGCCTTACCCAGGGTTGGTTGGCCAAAAACATTCAGTACTTC. Amino acid sequence: CASSLTQGWLAKNIQYF. The V gene is TRBV7-9, the J gene TRBJ2-4, with a tentative D call TRBD1 (5 bases). The CDR3 consists of 17 residues. V lost 5 bases and J 1 base, leaving 18 bases between the germline ends. CDR1 and CDR2 (germline): SEHNR, FQNEAQ (reference sequence). The full variable domain, rest sourced from reference TRBV7-9 and TRBJ2-4, is DTGVSQNPRHKITKRGQNVTFRCDPISEHNRLYWYRQTLGQGPEFLTYFQNEAQLEKSRLLSDRFSAERPKGSFSTLEIQRTEQGDSAMYLCASSLTQGWLAKNIQYFGAGTRLSVL.

The genes are TRBV7-9 and TRBJ2-1; 7 bases are shared with TRBD2. CDR3 size: 12 residues. CDR1 and CDR2 (germline): SEHNR, FQNEAQ (reference sequence). J lost 8 bases, V lost 4 bases, and 2 bases had no gene match. CDR3 protein: CASSYAGDEQFF. Here the CDR3 DNA reads TGTGCCAGCAGCTACGCGGGGGATGAGCAGTTCTTC.

CDR3 DNA sequence: TGCAGTGCTAGCGACATCCGGGACAGAGAAGAGACCCAGTACTTC. Amino acids: CSASDIRDREETQYF. V gene TRBV20-1 combines with J gene TRBJ2-5; 7 positions match TRBD1. This CDR3 spans 15 amino acids. CDR1 is DFQATT and CDR2 is SNEGSKA in the germline V gene (reference sequence). Trimming at V came to 3 bases and at J to 3 bases, leaving 10 bases not matched to a gene.

This clonotype was found a few times. The rearrangement joins TRBV6-5 to TRBJ2-3; TRBD2 aligns across 9 bases. Germline V gene data show CDR1 as MNHEY and CDR2 as SVGAGI. The CDR3 is made up of 16 amino acids. V was clipped by 5 bases and J by 1 base; unmatched bases: 7. This CDR3 is CASSGSASGGTDTQYF. CDR3 nucleotide sequence: TGTGCCAGCAGTGGGTCAGCTAGCGGGGGCACAGATACGCAGTATTTT.

J is TRBJ2-5 and V is TRBV28; 7 positions agree with TRBD2. CDR3 length: 15 residues. V shed 4 bases and J 2 bases; nucleotides not matched to a gene: 7. Germline CDR1 MDHEN, CDR2 SYDVKM. Here the CDR3 reads CASSSPGLSQETQYF. CDR3 in DNA: TGTGCCAGCAGTTCCCCGGGACTATCACAAGAGACCCAGTACTTC.

The V and J genes are TRBV2 and TRBJ2-3; 9 nucleotides agree with TRBD2. The V gene end was trimmed by 2 bases and the J gene end by 1 base; junction bases not matched to a gene: 4. CDR3 length: 16 residues. CDR1 SNHLY and CDR2 FYNNEI come from the germline V gene. The DNA for the CDR3 is TGTGCCAGCAGTGAATGGCGGGGGGGAGGCACAGATACGCAGTATTTT. Protein product: CASSEWRGGGTDTQYF. Complete variable domain (other parts from reference TRBV2 and TRBJ2-3): EPEVTQTPSHQVTQMGQEVILRCVPISNHLYFYWYRQILGQKVEFLVSFYNNEISEKSEIFDDQFSVERPDGSNFTLKIRSTKLEDSAMYFCASSEWRGGGTDTQYFGPGTRLTVL.

The J gene is TRBJ1-2, the V gene TRBV5-5; D gene unclear. Germline CDR1 is SGHKS and CDR2 is YYEKEE (reference sequence). The CDR3 length is 15 residues. The V gene lost 0 bases and the J gene lost 7 bases, with 16 bases spanning the gap. The CDR3 sequence is CASSLGFRGVIGYTF. The CDR3 DNA is TGTGCCAGCAGCTTGGGTTTCCGGGGAGTTATTGGCTACACCTTC.

Turning to this clonotype: A read error may explain this, as a much larger clone is one base away. The V and J genes are TRBV7-9 and TRBJ2-1, with 7 bases that match TRBD2. V shed 5 bases and J 6 bases; nucleotides not matched to a gene: 16. The CDR3 spans 17 residues. Germline CDR1 is SEHNR and CDR2 is FQNEAQ (reference sequence). The CDR3 DNA sequence: TGTGCCAGCAGCCTTCCTAGCGGTACTTTGAAGGGCAATGAGCAGTTCTTC. Residues: CASSLPSGTLKGNEQFF.

This clonotype was seen a handful of times. The chain joins TRBV27 to TRBJ2-5, with 8 positions matching TRBD2. V gave up 6 bases and J gave up 5 bases; unmatched junction bases: 14. CDR1 MNHEY and CDR2 SMNVEV come from the germline V gene (reference sequence). The CDR3 has 16 residues. CDR3 sequence reads: CASRPSGGAPVETQYF. CDR3 DNA sequence: TGTGCCAGCAGACCATCGGGGGGGGCCCCAGTGGAGACCCAGTACTTC.

This clonotype turned up a few times. The genes are TRBV7-9 and TRBJ2-7, with 8 bases that match TRBD2. The CDR3 extends over 14 amino acids. With 7 bases clipped from V and 2 bases from J, the junction kept 7 bases outside the gene matches. Looked up from germline, CDR1 is SEHNR and CDR2 is FQNEAQ (reference sequence). The CDR3: CASTPPGGAYEQYF. The CDR3 nucleotides are TGTGCCAGCACACCTCCGGGGGGGGCCTACGAGCAGTACTTC.

The DNA of the CDR3 is TGTGCCAGCAGCTTAGCCCTTGCCGGGGAGCTGTTTTTT. This codes for CASSLALAGELFF. The V call is TRBV7-2, the J call TRBJ2-2; D call uncertain. This CDR3 is 13 amino acids long. V was clipped by 0 bases and J by 6 bases, with 5 bases between them. The germline gives CDR1 SGHTA, CDR2 FQGNSA.

The chain couples TRBV15 to TRBJ1-2, with 10 bases fitting TRBD1. Looked up from germline, CDR1 is LNHNV and CDR2 is YYDKDF (reference sequence). This CDR3 is built from 13 residues. V trimming: 6 bases; J trimming: 6 bases; junction bases outside the gene matches: 4. The CDR3 coding sequence is TGTGCCACCAGGAGACAGGGGGCAGATGGCTACACCTTC. Translation gives CATRRQGADGYTF.

The chain has TRBV4-1 and TRBJ2-3; maybe TRBD2 (6 bases). The CDR3 covers 17 residues. Trimming pared 0 bases from V and 0 bases from J, leaving 13 bases between. Germline CDR1 reads MGHRA; CDR2 reads YSYEKL. CDR3 sequence reads: CASSQETEGFSTDTQYF. In nucleotides, the CDR3 is TGCGCCAGCAGCCAAGAGACGGAGGGGTTTAGCACAGATACGCAGTATTTT.

The chain employs TRBV5-4 and TRBJ1-1, with D maybe TRBD1 (6 bases). CDR1 and CDR2 (germline): SGHNT, YYREEE (reference sequence). Trimming pared 0 bases from V and 3 bases from J, leaving 12 bases between. The length of the CDR3 is 15 residues. CDR3: CASSLEIPGDTEAFF. The CDR3 bases are TGTGCCAGCAGCTTGGAGATTCCAGGGGACACTGAAGCTTTCTTT.

This chain's CDR3 is CASSYYRAGGVSNQPQHF. CDR3 DNA: TGTGCCAGCAGTTACTACAGGGCCGGAGGAGTTAGCAATCAGCCCCAGCATTTT. The chain links TRBV6-6 to TRBJ1-5, with D possibly TRBD1 on 6 matching bases. V lost 1 base and J lost 0, with 16 bases in between. Germline V CDR1 and CDR2: MNHNY, SVGAGI (reference sequence). This CDR3 comprises 18 residues.

This rearrangement joins TRBV28 to TRBJ2-5, with a tentative D call TRBD2 (6 bases). Between the trimmed V and J ends, which lost 3 bases and 2 bases, there was a span of 13 bases. CDR1 MDHEN and CDR2 SYDVKM come from the germline V gene. The CDR3 has 15 residues. This chain's CDR3 is CASSLRGDLQETQYF. DNA of the CDR3: TGTGCCAGCAGTTTGCGCGGGGATCTGCAAGAGACCCAGTACTTC.

This rearrangement joins TRBV28 to TRBJ1-1; D ambiguous. The CDR3 totals 18 residues. CDR1 is MDHEN, CDR2 SYDVKM, per germline. V dropped 5 bases and J dropped 2 bases, with 24 bases sitting between them. The CDR3 coding sequence is TGTGCCAGCAGTCCGCCGTTAGAAGTGAGGGATCCAAACACTGAAGCTTTCTTT. It encodes CASSPPLEVRDPNTEAFF.

This clonotype was recorded a few times. J is TRBJ1-1 and V is TRBV7-9; D not certain. Deletions cut 5 bases from V and 6 bases from J, with 10 bases between. This CDR3 contains 12 residues. Per the germline V gene, CDR1 is SEHNR and CDR2 is FQNEAQ (reference sequence). DNA of the CDR3: TGTGCCAGCAGCCAGGAGTCACCTGAAGCTTTCTTT. It specifies CASSQESPEAFF.

The gene calls are TRBV7-9 and TRBJ1-2; 11 positions match TRBD1. This CDR3 region has 14 residues. Trimming took 4 bases from V and 8 from J; bases not matched to a gene: 6. Germline CDR1 reads SEHNR; CDR2 reads FQNEAQ (reference sequence). The CDR3 nucleotides are TGTGCCAGCAGCTCCGGACAGGGGGCATTCGGCTACACCTTC. This translates into CASSSGQGAFGYTF.

V is TRBV4-1 and J is TRBJ2-5, with 9 bases fitting TRBD2. V shed 5 bases and J 2 bases; nucleotides not matched to a gene: 6. The V gene's germline CDR1 is MGHRA and CDR2 YSYEKL. This CDR3 is built from 15 residues. CDR3 DNA sequence: TGCGCCAGCAGCATAAGCGGGGGGTTTCAAGAGACCCAGTACTTC. It translates to CASSISGGFQETQYF.